These T cell receptor beta chains were read from a single sample in a study of neoadjuvant anti-PD-1 for oral cavity cancer. The repertoire was sequenced with immunoSEQ multiplex PCR; TCRdb's copy has only in-frame clones and lacks some. The sample includes approximately 42,000 clones, approximately 80% of them seen just once. Sequenced here: PBMCs, sampled after nivolumab (anti-PD-1) treatment. The receptors were sampled from a person aged 40 to 85 with oral cavity squamous cell carcinoma. Both conserved end residues are part of each CDR3. Fields, in order: D gene, clone size, J gene, V gene, CDR3 protein, CDR3 DNA. D genes are given only for firm matches. Some rows have no size entry. The others give once, few or many, or a class for an expanded clone.

TRBD1 NA TRBJ1-5 TRBV5-8 CASSWATQGVPLYSNQPQHF TGTGCCAGCAGCTGGGCGACCCAGGGGGTCCCCCTCTATAGCAATCAGCCCCAGCATTTT
NA NA TRBJ1-1 TRBV10-3 CAISESGGAPNTEAFF TGTGCCATCAGTGAGTCGGGCGGCGCCCCAAACACTGAAGCTTTCTTT
NA once TRBJ2-3 TRBV5-1 CASSHLGDSTDTQYF TGCGCCAGCAGCCATCTGGGGGATAGCACAGATACGCAGTATTTT
TRBD2 once TRBJ2-7 TRBV28 CASSWTSGSNYEQYF TGTGCCAGCAGTTGGACTAGCGGGAGTAACTACGAGCAGTACTTC
NA NA TRBJ1-5 TRBV19 CASSFILTGLALSQPQHF TGTGCCAGTAGTTTCATCCTTACAGGGCTCGCACTCAGCCAGCCCCAGCATTTT
TRBD1 NA TRBJ2-3 TRBV29-1 CSVEVPDRGTDTQYF TGCAGCGTTGAAGTTCCGGACAGGGGTACAGATACGCAGTATTTT
NA NA TRBJ1-4 TRBV27 CASSFVGNEKLFF TGTGCCAGCAGTTTTGTGGGGAATGAAAAACTGTTTTTT
NA NA TRBJ1-5 TRBV6-5 CASSARGGGQPQHF TGTGCCAGCAGTGCCCGAGGGGGAGGACAGCCCCAGCATTTT
NA NA TRBJ1-1 TRBV7-6 CASSAGTEAFF TGTGCCAGCAGCGCCGGAACTGAAGCTTTCTTT
TRBD2 NA TRBJ2-1 TRBV5-1 CASSSSSGGSYNEQFF TGCGCCAGCAGCTCCTCTTCGGGGGGCTCCTACAATGAGCAGTTCTTC
NA NA TRBJ2-6 TRBV14 CASSQVFSGANVLTF TGTGCCAGCAGCCAAGTCTTCTCTGGGGCCAACGTCCTGACTTTC
NA NA TRBJ2-1 TRBV2 CASSREGARNEQFF TGTGCCAGCAGTAGGGAGGGGGCGCGGAATGAGCAGTTCTTC
NA NA TRBJ2-2 TRBV7-9 CASSLGGTGELFF TGTGCCAGCAGCTTGGGGGGTACCGGGGAGCTGTTTTTT
TRBD1 NA TRBJ1-2 TRBV5-1 CASSSGDRGTSNYGYTF TGCGCCAGCAGCTCCGGGGACAGGGGAACTTCCAACTATGGCTACACCTTC
TRBD1 NA TRBJ2-3 TRBV5-1 CASSSQTDRVADTQYF TGCGCCAGCAGCTCCCAAACAGACAGGGTCGCAGATACGCAGTATTTT
NA few TRBJ1-1 TRBV10-3 CAISEDVLEAFF TGTGCCATCAGTGAGGATGTCCTTGAAGCTTTCTTT
NA NA TRBJ1-6 TRBV27 CASSPQGRVGFSPLHF TGTGCCAGCAGTCCCCAGGGCAGGGTCGGGTTTTCACCCCTCCACTTT
NA NA TRBJ1-1 TRBV5-1 CASSLAGSLNTEAFF TGCGCCAGCAGCCTGGCCGGTAGTTTGAACACTGAAGCTTTCTTT
NA NA TRBJ1-1 TRBV5-4 CASSLDYTEAFF TGTGCCAGCAGCTTGGACTACACTGAAGCTTTCTTT
NA NA TRBJ2-2 TRBV7-3 CASRSASGNTGELFF TGTGCCAGCAGATCCGCGTCAGGGAACACCGGGGAGCTGTTTTTT
NA few TRBJ1-2 TRBV11-2 CASSSHRGPKGYTF TGTGCCAGCAGCTCCCACCGGGGACCGAAGGGCTACACCTTC
NA NA TRBJ1-2 TRBV5-1 CASSLVQHYGYTF TGCGCCAGCAGCTTGGTCCAGCACTATGGCTACACCTTC
NA NA TRBJ1-2 TRBV28 CASSPPTEYYGYTF TGTGCCAGCAGCCCCCCAACAGAGTACTATGGCTACACCTTC
TRBD1 NA TRBJ1-3 TRBV11-2 CASSLGTGVAISGNTIYF TGTGCCAGCAGCTTAGGGACAGGGGTTGCCATCTCTGGAAACACCATATATTTT
NA NA TRBJ1-2 TRBV7-3 CASSVGRNYGYTF TGTGCCAGCAGCGTGGGACGGAACTATGGCTACACCTTC
TRBD1 NA TRBJ2-1 TRBV2 CASCTGTGAYNEQFF TGTGCCAGCTGTACCGGGACAGGGGCCTACAATGAGCAGTTCTTC
TRBD1 NA TRBJ2-7 TRBV19 CASSIARGSSYEQYF TGTGCCAGTAGTATAGCCAGGGGGAGCTCCTACGAGCAGTACTTC
NA few TRBJ1-1 TRBV19 CASSFSTNTEAFF TGTGCCAGTAGTTTTTCTACGAACACTGAAGCTTTCTTT
TRBD1 NA TRBJ2-2 TRBV14 CASSQKSWTGVSGELFF TGTGCCAGCAGCCAAAAGAGTTGGACAGGGGTATCGGGGGAGCTGTTTTTT
TRBD1 NA TRBJ1-1 TRBV6-1 CASGQGMNTEAFF TGTGCCAGCGGACAGGGGATGAACACTGAAGCTTTCTTT
NA medium-sized TRBJ2-3 TRBV11-2 CASGGDTDTQYF TGTGCCAGCGGAGGCGACACAGATACGCAGTATTTT
NA NA TRBJ2-3 TRBV6-4 CATPPRDSTDTQYF TGTGCCACACCACCGAGGGACAGCACAGATACGCAGTATTTT
NA NA TRBJ1-2 TRBV5-6 CASRDRAAFYGYTF TGTGCCAGCAGAGACAGAGCAGCGTTCTATGGCTACACCTTC
TRBD1 NA TRBJ2-3 TRBV2 CASSDRDRITDTQYF TGTGCCAGCAGTGACAGGGACAGGATCACAGATACGCAGTATTTT
TRBD1 NA TRBJ2-2 TRBV25-1 CASRDRGLTGELFF TGTGCCAGCAGAGACAGGGGTCTGACCGGGGAGCTGTTTTTT
NA NA TRBJ2-1 TRBV5-1 CASAFGRGGNSYNEQFF TGCGCCAGCGCTTTTGGCCGGGGAGGAAACTCCTACAATGAGCAGTTCTTC
NA NA TRBJ1-1 TRBV4-1 CASSQTGARTEAFF TGCGCCAGCAGCCAAACGGGCGCGAGGACTGAAGCTTTCTTT
TRBD2 few TRBJ2-3 TRBV4-1 CASSQDGGAGTTQYF TGCGCCAGCAGCCAAGATGGAGGAGCGGGGACGACGCAGTATTTT
NA NA TRBJ1-6 TRBV7-8 CASSLHLDNSPLHF TGTGCCAGCAGCTTACACCTTGATAATTCACCCCTCCACTTT
NA NA TRBJ2-2 TRBV6-6 CASSYERESTGELFF TGTGCCAGCAGTTACGAGAGGGAGAGCACCGGGGAGCTGTTTTTT
NA NA TRBJ2-2 TRBV6-5 CASRESWGAGELFF TGTGCCAGCAGAGAATCTTGGGGGGCCGGGGAGCTGTTTTTT
NA NA TRBJ2-1 TRBV29-1 CSVEAGDHLGSEQFF TGCAGCGTTGAAGCGGGAGACCATCTGGGTAGCGAGCAGTTCTTC
TRBD2 NA TRBJ2-3 TRBV2 CASWPTSGSTDTQYF TGTGCCAGCTGGCCTACTAGCGGCAGCACAGATACGCAGTATTTT
NA once TRBJ1-2 TRBV7-2 CASSLKGREEANYGYTF TGTGCCAGCAGCTTAAAGGGCAGGGAAGAGGCTAACTATGGCTACACCTTC
TRBD1 once TRBJ1-5 TRBV2 CASSESLGTGGGQPQHF TGTGCCAGCAGTGAAAGTTTAGGGACAGGGGGCGGGCAGCCCCAGCATTTT
NA medium-sized TRBJ1-4 TRBV27 CASSQNEKLFF TGTGCCAGCAGTCAAAATGAAAAACTGTTTTTT
NA few TRBJ2-7 TRBV5-4 CASRGRGSYEQYF TGTGCAAGCAGGGGCAGGGGCTCCTACGAGCAGTACTTC
TRBD1 NA TRBJ2-1 TRBV13 CASSLSIARQGYNEQFF TGTGCCAGCAGCCTTTCCATCGCGCGACAGGGGTACAATGAGCAGTTCTTC
NA few TRBJ2-7 TRBV14 CASSQEWAAKFGEQYF TGTGCCAGCAGCCAAGAATGGGCGGCAAAGTTCGGCGAGCAGTACTTC
NA once TRBJ2-3 TRBV19 CASSINPGVSTDTQYF TGTGCCAGTAGTATAAATCCCGGAGTGAGCACAGATACGCAGTATTTT
NA once TRBJ2-2 TRBV5-1 CASSLQGAPGELFF TGCGCCAGCAGCTTACAAGGAGCTCCCGGGGAGCTGTTTTTT
TRBD2 NA TRBJ2-7 TRBV5-1 CASSLEVTSGYEQYF TGCGCCAGCAGCTTGGAGGTGACTAGCGGGTACGAGCAGTACTTC
TRBD1 few TRBJ2-2 TRBV19 CASSIMTGRAGELFF TGTGCCAGTAGTATAATGACAGGGCGGGCCGGGGAGCTGTTTTTT
TRBD1 NA TRBJ2-7 TRBV5-4 CASSSPDRSSYEQYF TGTGCCAGCAGCTCACCGGACAGGTCCTCCTACGAGCAGTACTTC
TRBD1 NA TRBJ2-5 TRBV7-9 CASSPRDRASETQYF TGTGCCAGCAGCCCCCGGGACAGGGCATCGGAGACCCAGTACTTC